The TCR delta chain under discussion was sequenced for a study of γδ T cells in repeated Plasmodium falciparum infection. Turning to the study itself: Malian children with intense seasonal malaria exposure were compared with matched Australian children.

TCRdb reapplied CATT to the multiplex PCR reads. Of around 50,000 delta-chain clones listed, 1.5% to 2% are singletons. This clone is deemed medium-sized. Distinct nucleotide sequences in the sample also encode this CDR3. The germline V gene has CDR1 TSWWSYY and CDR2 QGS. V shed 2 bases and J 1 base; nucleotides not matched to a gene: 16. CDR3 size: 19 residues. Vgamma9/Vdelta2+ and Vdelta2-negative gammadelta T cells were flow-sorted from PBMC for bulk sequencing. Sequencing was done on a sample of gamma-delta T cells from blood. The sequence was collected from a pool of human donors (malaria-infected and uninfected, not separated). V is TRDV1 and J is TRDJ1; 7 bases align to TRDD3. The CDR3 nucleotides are TGTGCTCTTGGGGAAAAAATTATCGGGATACTAACTTTCACCGATAAACTCATCTTT. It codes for CALGEKIIGILTFTDKLIF.